This T cell receptor (beta chain) was found in a study of blood T cell repertoires in COVID-19 (TCRdb year 2020). Regarding the study in general: The collaborator samples originated in the United States, Italy and Spain and spanned the acute and convalescent phases of COVID-19. The prospective study material was composed of cDNA or gDNA derived from T cells, B-cell-depleted T cells, or PBMCs. The dataset comprised deeply sampled blood TCRbeta repertoires from subjects exposed to, actively infected with, or recovered from COVID-19. The repertoires were released in a freely available public database meant as a resource for research on the immune response to SARS-CoV-2. Samples were obtained from the ongoing ImmuneRACE study (first 160 participants) and from some 1,200 subjects provided by 6 global collaborators. A de-identified subject ID, COVID-19 status, age in years and sex were almost always included in the sample metadata. Where available, HLA class I and class II types were obtained from metadata supplied by the sample provider rather than from assay-based typing. Here is what the overall study found, with its caveats: How much clinical and demographic metadata was included differed by source and by participant, and the metadata was provided uncurated.

Comments on this clone: Its antigen remains unidentified. The record has no base qualities; no much larger clone is one base away.

One collaborating source in Seattle enrolled patients while the patients were actively infected and followed the patients over time throughout the course of disease. The collaborating institutions used their own protocols to collect whole blood in K2EDTA tubes. For TCRbeta analysis, collaborator samples were shipped as frozen whole blood, as isolated PBMCs, or as DNA extracted from either sample type. The immunoSEQ Assay, a bias-controlled multiplex PCR, was used to amplify TCRbeta CDR3 regions from genomic DNA. The authors processed their data as follows. Nucleated cell counts per sample were estimated from amplification of reference gene primers within the assay. Sequence reads were collapsed and filtered to measure the absolute abundance of every unique TCRbeta CDR3 rearrangement. For each sample, productive Simpson clonality was calculated as the square root of Simpson's diversity index over productive rearrangements. In its TCRdb copy, this immuneACCESS table keeps in-frame sequences only and misses some clones. Where compared with another copy, unresolved V genes explain less than half of these, and the others have no known cause. Clonal size and the V and J genes are those of that table, whereas D and trimming came from the DNA. The sample yields some 450,000 clones; 88% were counted once. The ten largest clones represent over 9.5% of the sample.

V was cut back by 4 bases and J by 3 bases, leaving a gap of 16 bases between them. The CDR3 sequence holds 15 residues, the cysteine and phenylalanine included. CDR3 DNA only is kept here, 45 bases in frame from base 1. The germline V gene (reference sequence) specifies SEHNR as CDR1 and FQNEAQ as CDR2. The receptor's source is a woman in her fifties or sixties with COVID-19, enrolled during active disease. The V gene is TRBV7-9 and the J gene is TRBJ2-7; possibly the D gene is TRBD2, per 6 matching bases. The specimen sequenced was peripheral blood. The CDR3 reads CASSSQGGGYYEQYF. The nucleotide sequence reads as follows: TGTGCCAGCAGCTCCCAGGGTGGAGGGTACTACGAGCAGTACTTC.